The 3 T cell receptor beta chains below come from one sample, sequenced in a study of cytomegalovirus exposure and HLA in healthy donors. This PCR relied on a set of 60 Vbeta primers and 13 Jbeta primers. Sequenced by immunoSEQ multiplex PCR; TCRdb stores in-frame clones only, minus some. Among around 140,000 clones listed, 70% to 85% were seen once. Material: PBMCs. The origin of the receptors is a woman aged 55-75 years in good health and CMV-seropositive.

This chain connects TRBV5-1 to TRBJ2-1, with D possibly being TRBD1 (6 bases). Trimming removed 0 bases from V and 9 bases from J, with 13 bases in between. CDR3 length equals 14 residues. CDR1 SGHRS and CDR2 YFSETQ come from the germline V gene. CDR3 in DNA: TGCGCCAGCAGCTTGGTTCAGGGGCTGGGTGAGCAGTTCTTC. It codes for CASSLVQGLGEQFF.

V usage is TRBV5-6 and J usage is TRBJ2-1, with D uncertain. The CDR3 runs to 16 residues. Germline V gives CDR1 SGHDT, CDR2 YYEEEE. The V end lost 1 base, the J end lost 7 bases, and 18 bases lay between the germline ends. This CDR3 reads CASSLIRSVLFNEQFF. DNA for the CDR3: TGTGCCAGCAGCTTGATTCGGTCGGTTTTATTTAATGAGCAGTTCTTC. The full variable domain, rest sourced from reference TRBV5-6 and TRBJ2-1, is DAGVTQSPTHLIKTRGQQVTLRCSPKSGHDTVSWYQQALGQGPQFIFQYYEEEERQRGNFPDRFSGHQFPNYSSELNVNALLLGDSALYLCASSLIRSVLFNEQFFGPGTRLTVL.

The chain couples TRBV7-9 to TRBJ2-7; tentatively, D is TRBD2 (6 bases). CDR3 length: 17 amino acids. Germline-derived CDR1 and CDR2 are SEHNR and FQNEAQ (reference sequence). Between the trimmed V and J ends, which lost 5 bases and 1 base, there was a span of 21 bases. CDR3 amino acids: CASSPKVGGGLSYEQYF. DNA for the CDR3: TGTGCCAGCAGCCCGAAGGTTGGGGGAGGACTTTCCTACGAGCAGTACTTC.